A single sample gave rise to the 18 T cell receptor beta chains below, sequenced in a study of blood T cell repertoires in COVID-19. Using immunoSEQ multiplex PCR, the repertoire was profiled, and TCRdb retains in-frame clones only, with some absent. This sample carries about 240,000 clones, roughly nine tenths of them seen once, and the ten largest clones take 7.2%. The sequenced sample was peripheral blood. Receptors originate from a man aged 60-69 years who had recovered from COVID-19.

The CDR3 sequence is CASRTGGGGDEKLFF. The CDR3 DNA follows: TGTGCCAGCAGGACCGGGGGTGGAGGGGATGAAAAACTGTTTTTT. The chain carries TRBV6-4 and TRBJ1-4; possibly TRBD1 for D (5 bases). The ends were cut back, 6 bases at V and 6 bases at J, with 17 bases in the middle. Germline V gene data show CDR1 as MRHNA and CDR2 as SNTAGT. This CDR3 is built from 15 residues.

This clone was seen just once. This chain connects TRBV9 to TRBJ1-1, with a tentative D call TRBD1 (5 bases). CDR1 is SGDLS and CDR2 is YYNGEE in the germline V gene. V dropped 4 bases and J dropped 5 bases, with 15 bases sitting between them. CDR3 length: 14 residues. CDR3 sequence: CASSLHIGGTEAFF. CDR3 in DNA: TGTGCCAGCAGCCTCCACATTGGGGGGACTGAAGCTTTCTTT.

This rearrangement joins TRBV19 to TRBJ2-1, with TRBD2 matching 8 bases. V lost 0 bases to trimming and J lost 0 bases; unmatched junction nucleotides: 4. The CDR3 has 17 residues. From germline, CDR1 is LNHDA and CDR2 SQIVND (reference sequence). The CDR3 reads CASSIDQRGSSYNEQFF. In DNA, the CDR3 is TGTGCCAGTAGTATAGACCAGCGGGGGAGCTCCTACAATGAGCAGTTCTTC. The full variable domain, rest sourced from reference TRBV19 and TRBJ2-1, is DGGITQSPKYLFRKEGQNVTLSCEQNLNHDAMYWYRQDPGQGLRLIYYSQIVNDFQKGDIAEGYSVSREKKESFPLTVTSAQKNPTAFYLCASSIDQRGSSYNEQFFGPGTRLTVL.

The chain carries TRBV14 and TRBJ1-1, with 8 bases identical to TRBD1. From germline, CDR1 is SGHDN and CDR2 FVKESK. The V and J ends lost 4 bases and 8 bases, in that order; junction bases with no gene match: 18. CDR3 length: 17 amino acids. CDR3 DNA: TGTGCCAGCAGCCCCCATCGCGGACAGGGAAGTTGGCCCGAAGCTTTCTTT. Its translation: CASSPHRGQGSWPEAFF.

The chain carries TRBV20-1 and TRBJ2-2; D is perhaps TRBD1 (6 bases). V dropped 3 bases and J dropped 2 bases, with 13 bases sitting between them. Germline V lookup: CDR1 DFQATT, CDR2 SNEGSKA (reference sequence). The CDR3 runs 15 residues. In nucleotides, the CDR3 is TGCAGTGCTAGTTATCGGGGACATAACACCGGGGAGCTGTTTTTT. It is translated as CSASYRGHNTGELFF.

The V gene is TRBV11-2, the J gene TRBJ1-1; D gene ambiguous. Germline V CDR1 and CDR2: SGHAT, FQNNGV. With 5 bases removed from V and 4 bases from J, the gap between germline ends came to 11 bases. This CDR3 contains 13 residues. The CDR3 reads CASSLQQLTEAFF. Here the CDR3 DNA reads TGTGCCAGCAGCCTTCAACAGCTCACTGAAGCTTTCTTT.

CDR3 region: CASRSRTGTEAFF. In DNA, the CDR3 is TGTGCCAGTAGGAGTAGGACAGGGACTGAAGCTTTCTTT. This chain links TRBV19 with TRBJ1-1; 8 positions match TRBD1. Germline CDR1 and CDR2: LNHDA and SQIVND (reference sequence). The CDR3 has 13 residues. V shed 6 bases, J shed 5 bases, and the junction held 5 bases outside the gene matches.

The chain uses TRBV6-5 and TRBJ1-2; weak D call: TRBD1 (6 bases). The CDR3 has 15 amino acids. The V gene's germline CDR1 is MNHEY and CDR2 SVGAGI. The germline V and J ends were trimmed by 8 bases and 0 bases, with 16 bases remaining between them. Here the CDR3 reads CASHPGGASNYGYTF. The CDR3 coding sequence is TGTGCCAGCCACCCCGGGGGGGCTTCTAACTATGGCTACACCTTC.

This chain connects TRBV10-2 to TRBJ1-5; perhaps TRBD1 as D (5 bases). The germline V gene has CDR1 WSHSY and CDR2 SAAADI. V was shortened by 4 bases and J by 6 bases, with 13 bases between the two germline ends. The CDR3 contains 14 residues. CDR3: CASSVGGWAQPQHF. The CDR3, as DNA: TGCGCCAGCAGTGTCGGGGGGTGGGCTCAGCCCCAGCATTTT.

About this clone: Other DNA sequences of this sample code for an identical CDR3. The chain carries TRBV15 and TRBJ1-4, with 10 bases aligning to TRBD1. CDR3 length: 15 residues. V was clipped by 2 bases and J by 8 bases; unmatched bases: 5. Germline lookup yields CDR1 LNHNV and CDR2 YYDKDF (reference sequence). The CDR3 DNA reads TGTGCCACCAGCAGAAAGACAGGGGGCGGGGAAAAACTGTTTTTT. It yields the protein CATSRKTGGGEKLFF.

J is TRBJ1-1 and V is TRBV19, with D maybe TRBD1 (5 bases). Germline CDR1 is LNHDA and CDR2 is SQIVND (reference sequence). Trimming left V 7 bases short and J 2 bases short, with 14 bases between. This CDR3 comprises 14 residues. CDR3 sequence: CASKIAGYNTEAFF. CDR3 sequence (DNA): TGTGCCAGTAAGATCGCAGGGTATAACACTGAAGCTTTCTTT. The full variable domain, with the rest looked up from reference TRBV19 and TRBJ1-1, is DGGITQSPKYLFRKEGQNVTLSCEQNLNHDAMYWYRQDPGQGLRLIYYSQIVNDFQKGDIAEGYSVSREKKESFPLTVTSAQKNPTAFYLCASKIAGYNTEAFFGQGTRLTVV.

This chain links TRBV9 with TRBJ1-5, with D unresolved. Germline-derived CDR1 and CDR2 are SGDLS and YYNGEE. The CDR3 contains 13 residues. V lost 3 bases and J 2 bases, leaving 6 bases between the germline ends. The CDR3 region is CASSAVRNQPQHF. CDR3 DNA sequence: TGTGCCAGCAGCGCGGTCCGCAATCAGCCCCAGCATTTT.

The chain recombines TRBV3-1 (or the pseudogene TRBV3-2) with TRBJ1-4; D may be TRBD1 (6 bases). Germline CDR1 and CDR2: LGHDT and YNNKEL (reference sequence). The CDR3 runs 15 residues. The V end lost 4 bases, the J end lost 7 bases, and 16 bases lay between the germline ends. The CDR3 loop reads CASSRVGGAREKLFF. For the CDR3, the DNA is TGTGCCAGCAGCCGAGTAGGGGGAGCTCGTGAAAAACTGTTTTTT.

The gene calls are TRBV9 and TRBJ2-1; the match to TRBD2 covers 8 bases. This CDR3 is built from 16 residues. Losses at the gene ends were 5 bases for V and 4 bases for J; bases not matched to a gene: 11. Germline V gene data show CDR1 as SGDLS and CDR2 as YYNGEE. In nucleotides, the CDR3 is TGTGCCAGCAGGACAGACGAGCGGGGGTTGTACAATGAGCAGTTCTTC. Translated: CASRTDERGLYNEQFF. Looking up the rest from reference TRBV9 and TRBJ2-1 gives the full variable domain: DSGVTQTPKHLITATGQRVTLRCSPRSGDLSVYWYQQSLDQGLQFLIQYYNGEERAKGNILERFSAQQFPDLHSELNLSSLELGDSALYFCASRTDERGLYNEQFFGPGTRLTVL.

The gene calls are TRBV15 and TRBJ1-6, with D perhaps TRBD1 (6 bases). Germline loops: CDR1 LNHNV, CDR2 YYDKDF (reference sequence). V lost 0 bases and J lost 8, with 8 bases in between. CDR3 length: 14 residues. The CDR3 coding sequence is TGTGCCACCAGCAGAGACAGGGGTTATTCACCCCTCCACTTT. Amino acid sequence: CATSRDRGYSPLHF.

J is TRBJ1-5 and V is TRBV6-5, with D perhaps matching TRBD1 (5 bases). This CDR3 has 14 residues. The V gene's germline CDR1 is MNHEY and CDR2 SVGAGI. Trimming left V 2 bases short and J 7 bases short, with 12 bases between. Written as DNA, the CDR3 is TGTGCCAGCAGTTACCGAGGGGAGGGGCAGCCCCAGCATTTT. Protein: CASSYRGEGQPQHF.

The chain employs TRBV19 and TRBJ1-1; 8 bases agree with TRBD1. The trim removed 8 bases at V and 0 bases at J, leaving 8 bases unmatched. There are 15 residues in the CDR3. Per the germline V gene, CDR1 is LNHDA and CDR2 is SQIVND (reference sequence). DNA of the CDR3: TGTGCCAGTGGCCCCCGACAGGGGATGAACACTGAAGCTTTCTTT. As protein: CASGPRQGMNTEAFF.

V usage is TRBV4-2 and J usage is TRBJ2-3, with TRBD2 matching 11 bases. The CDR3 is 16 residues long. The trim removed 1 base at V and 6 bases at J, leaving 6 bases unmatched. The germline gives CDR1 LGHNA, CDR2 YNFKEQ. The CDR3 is CASSQGVAGGLDTQYF. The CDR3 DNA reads TGTGCCAGCAGCCAAGGGGTAGCGGGGGGGCTCGATACGCAGTATTTT.